What follows are 25 T cell receptor beta chains derived from one specimen sequenced in a study of OX40 agonist ivuxolimab in advanced cancers. Libraries were prepared by immunoSEQ multiplex PCR; TCRdb keeps only in-frame clonotypes and omits some of them. The table records approximately 86,000 clones, roughly 91% of them present only once. The sample in question was CD4+ or CD8+ T cells sorted from blood, obtained in a trial of the OX40 agonist ivuxolimab. These receptors all come from an adult with an advanced solid tumor such as melanoma, head and neck, liver or kidney cancer.

The chain links TRBV4-1 to TRBJ1-5, with D perhaps TRBD1 (5 bases). The CDR3 has 17 amino acids. Germline CDR1 MGHRA, CDR2 YSYEKL. Between the trimmed V and J ends, which lost 1 base and 8 bases, there was a span of 21 bases. CDR3 coding DNA: TGCGCCAGCAGCCAAGTTAATGGGCAGGGTTTTGAGAAGCCCCAGCATTTT. This gives the protein CASSQVNGQGFEKPQHF.

The gene calls are TRBV28 and TRBJ2-5; 11 bases map to TRBD1. CDR1 is MDHEN, CDR2 SYDVKM, per germline. The CDR3 runs 17 residues. Losses at the gene ends were 4 bases for V and 5 bases for J; bases not matched to a gene: 12. The CDR3 DNA reads TGTGCCAGCAGTTGGTGGGCCGGGACAGGGGGAGAGGAGACCCAGTACTTC. Encoded protein: CASSWWAGTGGEETQYF.

This sequence joins TRBV7-7 and TRBJ2-5; D may be TRBD2 (6 bases). CDR3 length: 15 amino acids. CDR1 and CDR2 from the germline V gene are SSHAT and FNYEAQ (reference sequence). V lost 1 base and J 2 bases, leaving 11 bases between the germline ends. The CDR3, as DNA: TGTGCCAGCAGCTTAGGACTAGTGAGGCAAGAGACCCAGTACTTC. This translates into CASSLGLVRQETQYF.

V and J are TRBV27 and TRBJ2-7; 9 nucleotides align to TRBD2. The junction had 20 bases not matched to a gene; V was cut back by 9 bases and J by 5 bases. Germline-derived CDR1 and CDR2 are MNHEY and SMNVEV (reference sequence). The CDR3 has 17 amino acids. This chain's CDR3 is CASRIWGDLAGANEQYF. CDR3 bases: TGTGCCAGTCGAATTTGGGGAGACTTAGCGGGAGCGAACGAGCAGTACTTC.

J is TRBJ1-2 and V is TRBV2; D gene ambiguous. Per germline, CDR1 SNHLY and CDR2 FYNNEI. Trimming removed 2 bases at V and 8 bases at J, with 15 bases between. This CDR3 is 14 amino acids long. The CDR3 sequence: CASSETGVDWGYTF. The DNA of the CDR3 is TGTGCCAGCAGTGAAACCGGTGTTGATTGGGGCTACACCTTC.

The rearrangement uses TRBV11-2 and TRBJ1-6; D is uncertain. Trimming took off 1 base at V and 9 bases at J, with 7 bases between the two ends. CDR1 is SGHAT, CDR2 FQNNGV, per germline. The CDR3 is 13 amino acids. CDR3 bases: TGTGCCAGCAGCTTAGCTCCGACTTCACCCCTCCACTTT. As protein: CASSLAPTSPLHF.

The chain recombines TRBV28 with TRBJ1-1; the D gene is possibly TRBD1 (5 bases). The V end lost 10 bases, the J end lost 7 bases, and 13 bases lay between the germline ends. The CDR3 runs to 11 residues. Germline CDR1 and CDR2: MDHEN and SYDVKM. In DNA form, the CDR3 reads TGTGCCACCCAGAGGGGAGGTGAAGCTTTCTTT. Its protein product is CATQRGGEAFF.

The chain employs TRBV7-9 and TRBJ2-7; D not resolved. The V gene's germline CDR1 is SEHNR and CDR2 FQNEAQ (reference sequence). This CDR3 is 13 amino acids long. Trimming left V 3 bases short and J 2 bases short, with 8 bases between. Here the CDR3 reads CASSFSGTYEQYF. As DNA, the CDR3 is TGTGCCAGCAGCTTCTCGGGTACCTACGAGCAGTACTTC.

The chain joins TRBV6-1 to TRBJ1-1; 8 bases are a match to TRBD1. Germline CDR1 and CDR2: MNHNS and SASEGT. The CDR3 has 13 residues. The J segment lost 5 bases and the V segment lost 6 bases, leaving 5 bases of the junction unmatched. The CDR3 protein is CASSPQGATEAFF. In DNA, the CDR3 is TGTGCCAGCAGCCCCCAGGGGGCGACTGAAGCTTTCTTT.

The CDR3 DNA reads TGTGCCAGCAGCTGGGGGACTAGTCAAAAGACCCAGTACTTC. Its translation: CASSWGTSQKTQYF. V usage is TRBV5-6 and J usage is TRBJ2-5, with 8 positions matching TRBD2. The trim removed 3 bases at V and 6 bases at J, leaving 7 bases unmatched. The CDR3 loop spans 14 amino acids. Germline CDR1 SGHDT, CDR2 YYEEEE.

A few counts support this clone. The chain carries TRBV5-1 and TRBJ1-2; TRBD1 matches at 8 bases. The CDR3 runs to 16 residues. Germline V gene data show CDR1 as SGHRS and CDR2 as YFSETQ. V gave up 4 bases and J gave up 3 bases; unmatched junction bases: 11. The CDR3 nucleotides are TGCGCCAGCAGCACCGAAGGGGACAGGCCCCACTATGGCTACACCTTC. Translation: CASSTEGDRPHYGYTF.

This chain connects TRBV5-1 to TRBJ2-1; 7 positions match TRBD2. The length of the CDR3 is 13 residues. Per the germline V gene, CDR1 is SGHRS and CDR2 is YFSETQ. The V segment lost 3 bases and the J segment 5 bases; nucleotides outside the gene matches: 2. The CDR3 nucleotides are TGCGCCAGCAGCTACGGGAGGAACAATGAGCAGTTCTTC. Protein sequence: CASSYGRNNEQFF.

V is TRBV15 and J is TRBJ2-4, with 9 bases lining up with TRBD2. Germline loops: CDR1 LNHNV, CDR2 YYDKDF (reference sequence). V shed 1 base and J 1 base; nucleotides not matched to a gene: 11. The CDR3 loop spans 19 amino acids. CDR3 DNA sequence: TGTGCCACCAGCAGAGTTCAGCGGGAGGTTGGGTGGGCCAAAAACATTCAGTACTTC. The encoded protein is CATSRVQREVGWAKNIQYF.

The chain combines TRBV5-1 with TRBJ2-6, with unresolved D. Germline V gene sequence: CDR1 SGHRS, CDR2 YFSETQ. This CDR3 region has 12 residues. The V and J ends lost 0 bases and 11 bases respectively, with 6 bases between them. The CDR3 region is CASSLVGYVLTF. The CDR3 nucleotides are TGCGCCAGCAGCTTGGTGGGGTACGTCCTGACTTTC.

V gene TRBV5-1 combines with J gene TRBJ2-5; 8 bases map to TRBD2. The J segment lost 5 bases and the V segment lost 4 bases, leaving 7 bases of the junction unmatched. Germline V gives CDR1 SGHRS, CDR2 YFSETQ. CDR3 size: 14 residues. CDR3 in DNA: TGCGCCAGCAGCCCAGCGGGAGTTTTTGAGACCCAGTACTTC. This encodes CASSPAGVFETQYF.

The rearrangement joins TRBV7-7 to TRBJ2-5, with D tentatively TRBD1 (5 bases). This CDR3 has 14 amino acids. Germline CDR1 reads SSHAT; CDR2 reads FNYEAQ (reference sequence). The germline V and J ends were trimmed by 0 bases and 5 bases, with 10 bases remaining between them. The CDR3 loop reads CASSLAGEGETQYF. CDR3 sequence (DNA): TGTGCCAGCAGCTTAGCAGGGGAAGGGGAGACCCAGTACTTC.

The chain joins TRBV25-1 to TRBJ1-4; tentatively, D is TRBD1 (5 bases). The germline V gene encodes CDR1 MGHDK and CDR2 SYGVNS. This CDR3 has 17 residues. Between the trimmed V and J ends, which lost 4 bases and 5 bases, there was a span of 20 bases. The CDR3 here is CASSGPRTGLGNEKLFF. The CDR3 nucleotides read TGTGCCAGCAGTGGCCCCCGCACAGGACTAGGGAATGAAAAACTGTTTTTT.

In its sample, this clone was seen a few times. The chain combines TRBV11-1 with TRBJ2-7, with D perhaps assigned TRBD1 or TRBD2 (5 bases each). The CDR3 runs 14 residues. Trimming pared 5 bases from V and 5 bases from J, leaving 16 bases between. In germline, CDR1 is SGHAT, CDR2 FQDESV (reference sequence). Here the CDR3 DNA reads TGTGCCAGCAGCCTCGGGACCGGTCGGGACGAGCAGTACTTC. Translating it yields CASSLGTGRDEQYF.

This chain connects TRBV6-5 to TRBJ2-4; tentatively, D is TRBD2 (6 bases). Trimming took 2 bases from V and 3 from J, leaving 11 bases between them. Germline V gene lookup returns CDR1 MNHEY and CDR2 SVGAGI. This CDR3 has 15 amino acids. The CDR3, as DNA: TGTGCCAGCAGTTACCGGAGGGTCGGCAAAAACATTCAGTACTTC. Translated, it gives CASSYRRVGKNIQYF.

This clone was seen once. V gene TRBV11-3 combines with J gene TRBJ2-1; 7 positions match TRBD2. J was trimmed by 6 bases and V by 5 bases; bases with no gene match: 10. Germline CDR1 reads SGHNT; CDR2 reads YENEEA. The CDR3 runs 15 residues. The CDR3 DNA follows: TGTGCCAGCAGCCTATCCGGGGAGGGCCTCAATGAGCAGTTCTTC. As protein: CASSLSGEGLNEQFF.

The rearrangement links TRBV19 to TRBJ1-2, with a tentative D call TRBD1 (6 bases). Germline loops: CDR1 LNHDA, CDR2 SQIVND (reference sequence). The CDR3 consists of 15 residues. V gave up 6 bases and J gave up 0 bases, with 14 bases separating them. The CDR3 protein is CASRRRGLTNYGYTF. The CDR3 DNA reads TGTGCCAGTAGACGCCGGGGGCTGACTAACTATGGCTACACCTTC.

The V and J genes are TRBV6-5 and TRBJ2-7; 14 nucleotides agree with TRBD2. The germline V gene encodes CDR1 MNHEY and CDR2 SVGAGI. J was trimmed by 1 base and V by 6 bases; bases with no gene match: 2. The CDR3 contains 15 residues. CDR3 residues: CASSRTSGRSYEQYF. Written as DNA, the CDR3 is TGTGCCAGCAGCCGGACTAGCGGGAGGTCCTACGAGCAGTACTTC.

The rearrangement joins TRBV5-1 to TRBJ1-1; possible D gene TRBD1, 5 bases. Germline CDR1 SGHRS, CDR2 YFSETQ. CDR3 length: 14 residues. Trimming left V 2 bases short and J 0 bases short, with 8 bases between. Here the CDR3 reads CASSLEGLNTEAFF. CDR3 coding DNA: TGCGCCAGCAGCTTAGAGGGGTTGAACACTGAAGCTTTCTTT. Combining the CDR3 with reference TRBV5-1 and TRBJ1-1 gives the whole variable domain KAGVTQTPRYLIKTRGQQVTLSCSPISGHRSVSWYQQTPGQGLQFLFEYFSETQRNKGNFPGRFSGRQFSNSRSEMNVSTLELGDSALYLCASSLEGLNTEAFFGQGTRLTVV.

The V call is TRBV4-1, the J call TRBJ2-1; the match to TRBD2 covers 12 bases. Germline V lookup: CDR1 MGHRA, CDR2 YSYEKL. V was clipped by 0 bases and J by 0 bases; unmatched bases: 9. This CDR3 comprises 20 residues. The CDR3 region has the DNA TGCGCCAGCAGCCAAGAGATAAGACTAGCGGGAGTTAGCTCCTACAATGAGCAGTTCTTC. It specifies CASSQEIRLAGVSSYNEQFF.

V gene TRBV29-1 combines with J gene TRBJ1-2; no clear D gene. There are 10 residues in the CDR3. CDR1 SQVTM and CDR2 ANQGSEA come from the germline V gene. V lost 3 bases and J 3 bases, leaving 2 bases between the germline ends. The CDR3 nucleotides read TGCAGCGTTGAGCACTATGGCTACACCTTC. It specifies CSVEHYGYTF.